These T cell receptor beta chains were read from a single sample in a study of beta chain features in type 1 diabetes. Here immunoSEQ multiplex PCR was the method, and the copy in TCRdb shows in-frame clones only, minus some. The sample gives 350,000 to 450,000 clones, over 9.5% of which show up once; 0.008% to 0.011% is in the top ten. The sequenced material came from naive CD4+ T cells from blood. The receptors here all came from a woman aged 18-29 years with type 1 diabetes. Both conserved end residues are part of each CDR3. The D gene is left open where the match is weak. Clone size is shown for a subset of rows, as once, few, many or a class of expanded clone.

j_gene,abundance,d_gene,v_gene,CDR3aa,CDR3nt
TRBJ2-1,.,TRBD1,TRBV9,CASSTPTGTGAPNEQFF,TGTGCCAGCAGCACCCCGACCGGGACAGGGGCCCCCAATGAGCAGTTCTTC
TRBJ2-5,.,.,TRBV29-1,CSVVATDQETQYF,TGCAGCGTTGTAGCGACGGACCAAGAGACCCAGTACTTC
TRBJ2-6,few,.,TRBV19,CASSTVSGAGANVLTF,TGTGCCAGTAGTACCGTCTCAGGGGCTGGGGCCAACGTCCTGACTTTC
TRBJ2-3,.,TRBD2,TRBV7-3,CASRSFHNAGGRSTDTQYF,TGTGCCAGCAGATCATTTCATAACGCGGGAGGCCGGAGCACAGATACGCAGTATTTT
TRBJ1-1,few,TRBD1,TRBV5-1,CASSSDRRTEAFF,TGCGCCAGCAGCTCGGACAGGCGGACTGAAGCTTTCTTT
TRBJ1-2,.,.,TRBV14,CASSRDRSYGYTF,TGTGCCAGCAGCCGCGACAGGTCCTATGGCTACACCTTC
TRBJ2-3,few,TRBD2,TRBV30,CAWSAWTSGRTDTQYF,TGTGCCTGGAGTGCGTGGACTAGCGGGAGAACAGATACGCAGTATTTT
TRBJ1-5,.,TRBD1,TRBV4-3,CASSQPTYGTGGGQPQHF,TGCGCCAGCAGCCAGCCAACATACGGGACAGGGGGTGGTCAGCCCCAGCATTTT
TRBJ2-7,.,.,TRBV19,CASSPLTGYHEQYF,TGTGCCAGTAGTCCCCTCACAGGATACCACGAGCAGTACTTC
TRBJ1-5,.,.,TRBV18,CASSPSQVNQPQHF,TGTGCCAGCTCACCGTCACAGGTCAATCAGCCCCAGCATTTT
TRBJ2-6,few,.,TRBV7-2,CASGAAGANVLTF,TGTGCCAGCGGGGCGGCTGGGGCCAACGTCCTGACTTTC
TRBJ2-3,.,TRBD2,TRBV28,CASTSWDWEGVRTDTQYF,TGTGCCAGCACCTCTTGGGATTGGGAGGGCGTCCGCACAGATACGCAGTATTTT
TRBJ2-1,.,.,TRBV7-3,CASRAPSSREQFF,TGTGCCAGCAGAGCACCTAGCTCGCGTGAGCAGTTCTTC
TRBJ2-3,few,.,TRBV18,CASSPQEGAVSTDTQYF,TGTGCCAGCTCACCACAAGAAGGGGCTGTATCGACAGATACGCAGTATTTT
TRBJ2-7,.,.,TRBV28,CASSFIPGESYEQYF,TGTGCCAGCAGTTTTATACCAGGGGAGTCCTACGAGCAGTACTTC
TRBJ1-4,.,.,TRBV7-7,CASSPTGGTNEKLFF,TGTGCCAGCAGCCCAACCGGGGGGACTAATGAAAAACTGTTTTTT
TRBJ2-7,.,.,TRBV10-3,CAISAKQVSYEQYF,TGTGCCATCAGTGCGAAACAGGTTTCCTACGAGCAGTACTTC
TRBJ2-7,few,TRBD1,TRBV29-1,CSVRAGTATNEQYF,TGCAGCGTGCGAGCCGGGACAGCTACTAACGAGCAGTACTTC
TRBJ2-5,few,TRBD2,TRBV5-1,CASSSQTSDQGGQYF,TGCGCCAGCAGCTCCCAGACTAGCGACCAAGGCGGCCAGTACTTC
TRBJ2-3,few,.,TRBV10-3,CAISGLAASTDTQYF,TGTGCCATCAGTGGTCTGGCGGCTAGCACAGATACGCAGTATTTT
TRBJ2-7,.,.,TRBV14,CASSHGTGTASYEQYF,TGTGCCAGCAGCCACGGGACCGGGACTGCGTCCTACGAGCAGTACTTC
TRBJ2-7,.,.,TRBV4-3,CASSQANRGSSYEQYF,TGCGCCAGCAGCCAGGCTAATCGGGGGAGCTCCTACGAGCAGTACTTC
TRBJ1-1,.,TRBD1,TRBV19,CASRGTVGSNTEAFF,TGTGCCAGTAGGGGGACAGTGGGCTCGAACACTGAAGCTTTCTTT
TRBJ2-5,once,.,TRBV9,CASSVDQAQETQYF,TGTGCCAGCAGCGTAGACCAGGCCCAAGAGACCCAGTACTTC
TRBJ1-2,.,TRBD1,TRBV9,CASSPHSRDRDDGYTF,TGTGCCAGCAGCCCCCATTCCCGGGACAGGGACGACGGCTACACCTTC
TRBJ2-7,.,TRBD2,TRBV6-5,CASSRSTSGNYEQYF,TGTGCCAGCAGCCGATCGACTAGCGGAAACTACGAGCAGTACTTC
TRBJ2-2,few,TRBD1,TRBV10-2,CASSEGQGPTGELFF,TGCGCCAGCAGTGAGGGACAGGGCCCGACCGGGGAGCTGTTTTTT
TRBJ1-1,.,.,TRBV5-6,CASSLFSTEAFF,TGTGCCAGCAGCTTGTTCTCGACTGAAGCTTTCTTT
TRBJ2-3,.,TRBD2,TRBV5-4,CASSRDYGSTDTQYF,TGTGCCAGCAGCCGGGACTACGGTAGCACAGATACGCAGTATTTT
TRBJ2-7,.,TRBD2,TRBV2,CASLWVVLGLGRHEQYF,TGTGCCAGCCTCTGGGTTGTGCTCGGACTAGGACGTCACGAGCAGTACTTC
TRBJ1-5,few,.,TRBV30,CAWSFRNNQPQHF,TGTGCCTGGAGTTTCAGGAACAATCAGCCCCAGCATTTT
TRBJ2-1,.,TRBD2,TRBV4-3,CASSQQLAGYNEQFF,TGCGCCAGCAGCCAACAACTAGCGGGGTACAATGAGCAGTTCTTC
TRBJ2-1,.,.,TRBV6-4,CASSDQYNEQFF,TGTGCCAGCAGTGACCAATACAATGAGCAGTTCTTC
TRBJ2-1,few,TRBD1,TRBV28,CASCSPTGATGVYEQFF,TGTGCCAGCTGTTCTCCGACAGGGGCCACCGGGGTTTATGAGCAGTTCTTC
TRBJ1-1,.,.,TRBV11-2,CASNSEGWGDTEAFF,TGTGCCAGCAACTCAGAAGGGTGGGGGGACACTGAAGCTTTCTTT
TRBJ2-5,few,TRBD2,TRBV5-1,CASSLGGGNQETQYF,TGCGCCAGCAGCTTGGGCGGGGGGAACCAAGAGACCCAGTACTTC
TRBJ2-1,.,.,TRBV9,CASSVDLGEQFF,TGTGCCAGCAGCGTAGACCTAGGTGAGCAGTTCTTC